This TCR beta chain was identified in a study of T cells after yellow fever vaccination. Study-level findings and limits: One caveat is that FACS-sorted repertoires could contain abundant clonotypes contaminating from the bulk population. The booster response re-showed most primary clones: approximately 95% CD4, about 89% CD8. By day 5 rather than day 15, the secondary response had peaked, though it was weaker.

A note on this clonotype: Its matching antigen is unknown.

CDR1 and CDR2 (germline): SGHRS, YFSETQ. Trimming pared 7 bases from V and 4 bases from J, leaving 16 bases between. The CDR3 covers 14 residues. Researchers made TCR cDNA using 5'RACE template switching, and this step added a universal primer site and UMIs. One entry per CDR3 protein, called by TCRdb with MiXCR from the 5' RACE reads. The data show hundreds of thousands of distinct CDR3 sequences, with 19% seen just once and 13% to 15% held by the top ten. This TCR came from a man between 25 and 39 years old who received the YFV17D yellow fever vaccine. Sequenced here: PBMCs, sampled 15 days after the yellow fever booster vaccination. The chain combines TRBV5-1 with TRBJ2-3, with D possibly called TRBD1 or TRBD2 (5 bases each). CDR3 DNA: TGCGCCAGCTCACCCGGGGACCCCGCAGATACGCAGTATTTT. It is translated as CASSPGDPADTQYF.